This TCR beta chain was sequenced in a study of blood T cell repertoires in COVID-19. Profiling relied on immunoSEQ multiplex PCR, and the TCRdb table lists in-frame clones only, not all of them. The sample lists tens of thousands of clones; about 86% were seen once. Germline values: CDR1 KGHDR, CDR2 SFDVKD. The CDR3 runs 13 residues. With V trimmed by 4 bases and J by 16 bases, 9 bases remained unmatched. The source is a woman between 55 and 75 years old with acute or convalescent COVID-19. The sample consisted of peripheral blood. The chain joins TRBV24-1 to TRBJ2-1, with 10 bases aligning to TRBD2. CDR3 residues: CATSDSGTSVSFF. Written as DNA, the CDR3 is TGTGCCACCAGTGACTCCGGGACTAGCGTCTCTTTCTTC.